This entry lists 17 T cell receptor beta chains sequenced from one sample in a study of cytomegalovirus exposure and HLA in healthy donors. The primer mix had 60 Vbeta and 13 Jbeta primers. Sequencing used immunoSEQ multiplex PCR; TCRdb keeps in-frame clones, though not all of them. The sample includes 20,000 to 30,000 clones, about four fifths seen only once; the top ten take 3.5% to 5.5%. Material for sequencing was PBMCs. The receptor source for this set is a male donor in good health and CMV-seronegative.

The chain uses TRBV19 and TRBJ2-2, with 8 bases that match TRBD1. Germline values: CDR1 LNHDA, CDR2 SQIVND (reference sequence). This CDR3 is built from 16 residues. V trimming: 8 bases; J trimming: 1 base; junction bases outside the gene matches: 9. The CDR3: CASSRTGRGNTGELFF. The CDR3 DNA reads TGTGCCAGTTCCCGGACAGGGCGAGGGAACACCGGGGAGCTGTTTTTT.

This rearrangement joins TRBV5-1 to TRBJ1-4; 11 bases are shared with TRBD1. CDR3 length: 15 amino acids. CDR1 is SGHRS and CDR2 is YFSETQ in the germline V gene. Trimming at V came to 7 bases and at J to 1 base, leaving 3 bases not matched to a gene. The CDR3 loop is CASRDRGETNEKLFF. For the CDR3, the DNA is TGCGCCAGCCGGGACAGGGGGGAAACTAATGAAAAACTGTTTTTT.

The chain couples TRBV19 to TRBJ2-2, with D possibly being TRBD1 (5 bases). This CDR3 contains 15 residues. Trimming stripped 5 bases from V and 1 base from J, with 11 bases between. Germline V lookup: CDR1 LNHDA, CDR2 SQIVND (reference sequence). The CDR3 here is CASSWWGENTGELFF. The DNA for the CDR3 is TGTGCCAGTAGTTGGTGGGGCGAGAACACCGGGGAGCTGTTTTTT.

The V and J genes are TRBV20-1 and TRBJ1-1, with no clear D. The CDR3 loop spans 11 amino acids. The germline CDR1 and CDR2 sequences are DFQATT and SNEGSKA (reference sequence). Trimming stripped 3 bases from V and 7 bases from J, with 9 bases between. The CDR3 region is CSARGVGEAFF. CDR3 sequence (DNA): TGCAGTGCTAGGGGAGTGGGTGAAGCTTTCTTT.

The gene calls are TRBV7-9 and TRBJ1-3, with D unresolved. V lost 1 base and J 0 bases, leaving 4 bases between the germline ends. Germline values: CDR1 SEHNR, CDR2 FQNEAQ (reference sequence). The CDR3 runs 14 residues. The CDR3 bases are TGTGCCAGCAGCTTAGACTCCTCTGGAAACACCATATATTTT. Amino acids: CASSLDSSGNTIYF.

The chain is built from TRBV28 and TRBJ2-2, with 9 bases identical to TRBD2. The V segment lost 9 bases and the J segment 6 bases; nucleotides outside the gene matches: 14. CDR3 length: 16 amino acids. CDR1 and CDR2 (germline): MDHEN, SYDVKM. The CDR3 protein is CASLSSGTSQSGELFF. CDR3 coding DNA: TGTGCCAGTTTAAGTTCCGGGACTAGCCAATCCGGGGAGCTGTTTTTT.

The chain combines TRBV2 with TRBJ2-5, with a tentative D call TRBD2 (5 bases). Germline loops: CDR1 SNHLY, CDR2 FYNNEI. This CDR3 contains 15 residues. The V and J ends lost 7 bases and 5 bases respectively, with 20 bases between them. CDR3: CASKRGPRTEETQYF. Here the CDR3 DNA reads TGTGCCAGCAAGAGAGGGCCGCGCACGGAGGAGACCCAGTACTTC.

This clone came up once. The chain uses TRBV2 and TRBJ1-2; 10 bases fit TRBD1. The trim removed 2 bases at V and 4 bases at J, leaving 10 bases unmatched. CDR1 SNHLY and CDR2 FYNNEI come from the germline V gene. The CDR3 consists of 17 residues. In nucleotides, the CDR3 is TGTGCCAGCAGTGAATCGGGGACAGGGGTCATAGTCTATGGCTACACCTTC. This encodes CASSESGTGVIVYGYTF.

The chain carries TRBV7-2 and TRBJ2-5; 8 bases are shared with TRBD2. The CDR3 is 17 residues long. CDR1 and CDR2 (germline): SGHTA, FQGNSA. With V trimmed by 1 base and J by 1 base, 8 bases remained unmatched. This CDR3 reads CASSLGLAGGLQETQYF. For the CDR3, the DNA is TGTGCCAGCAGCTTAGGGCTAGCGGGCGGCCTCCAAGAGACCCAGTACTTC.

The J gene is TRBJ2-1, the V gene TRBV6-1; 16 bases are a match to TRBD2. This CDR3 contains 15 residues. The J segment lost 6 bases and the V segment lost 6 bases, leaving 2 bases of the junction unmatched. Per the germline V gene, CDR1 is MNHNS and CDR2 is SASEGT. In nucleotides, the CDR3 is TGTGCCAGCAGGGGGACTAGCGGGGGGGGCAATGAGCAGTTCTTC. Translated, it gives CASRGTSGGGNEQFF.

The V call is TRBV6-1, the J call TRBJ1-3, with 11 bases aligning to TRBD1. V dropped 5 bases and J dropped 3; count of bases not matched to a gene: 3. Per the germline V gene, CDR1 is MNHNS and CDR2 is SASEGT. This CDR3 has 15 amino acids. The CDR3 DNA sequence: TGTGCCAGCAGTCTGGGACAGGGGGTTGGAAACACCATATATTTT. This gives the protein CASSLGQGVGNTIYF.

J is TRBJ2-3 and V is TRBV6-4; 8 bases align to TRBD2. V lost 0 bases to trimming and J lost 5 bases; unmatched junction nucleotides: 10. This CDR3 is built from 17 residues. Germline lookup yields CDR1 MRHNA and CDR2 SNTAGT. The CDR3 bases are TGTGCCAGCAGTGACTCGAATAGCGGGGAAGGAATAGATACGCAGTATTTT. Translation: CASSDSNSGEGIDTQYF.

The V call is TRBV19, the J call TRBJ2-3; a possible D gene is TRBD2 (6 bases). With 7 bases removed from V and 2 bases from J, the gap between germline ends came to 16 bases. The CDR3 is 15 amino acids. Germline CDR1 reads LNHDA; CDR2 reads SQIVND (reference sequence). CDR3 coding DNA: TGTGCCAGTAACGGAGGGGCCTCCTTCACAGATACGCAGTATTTT. Protein sequence: CASNGGASFTDTQYF.

The V gene is TRBV28, the J gene TRBJ2-5; a possible D gene is TRBD2 (5 bases). Germline CDR1 is MDHEN and CDR2 is SYDVKM. The CDR3 consists of 15 residues. V lost 3 bases, J lost 5 bases, and 16 bases lay in between. The DNA of the CDR3 is TGTGCCAGCAGTTTCGATTTCGGCTCGGGGGAGACCCAGTACTTC. Translated, it gives CASSFDFGSGETQYF.

The rearrangement uses TRBV28 and TRBJ2-7, with TRBD2 as a possible D gene (6 bases). Trimming shortened V by 5 bases and J by 0 bases, and 17 bases separated the two germline ends. The length of the CDR3 is 16 residues. Germline CDR1 and CDR2: MDHEN and SYDVKM. CDR3 sequence (DNA): TGTGCCAGCAGTCCCTCCTCCCTAGCGAACTCCTACGAGCAGTACTTC. Amino acid sequence: CASSPSSLANSYEQYF.

This chain links TRBV7-2 with TRBJ2-1, with D possibly TRBD1 on 6 matching bases. The germline V gene encodes CDR1 SGHTA and CDR2 FQGNSA. The V and J ends lost 5 bases and 10 bases respectively, with 15 bases between them. The CDR3 is 13 amino acids. This chain's CDR3 is CASSEETGAEQFF. Here the CDR3 DNA reads TGTGCCAGCAGCGAGGAGACAGGCGCGGAGCAGTTCTTC.

The chain carries TRBV18 and TRBJ2-5, with D maybe TRBD2 (5 bases). V lost 3 bases to trimming and J lost 2 bases, with 7 bases between them. The CDR3 consists of 13 residues. The germline V gene has CDR1 KGHSH and CDR2 LQKENI. The CDR3 coding sequence is TGTGCCAGCTCACCTAAGCGGCAAGAGACCCAGTACTTC. Amino acid sequence: CASSPKRQETQYF.